This T cell receptor beta chain appears in the sequencing data of a study of shared clonotypes between healthy human individuals. The V end was cut by 2 bases, the J end by 2 bases, with 6 bases between. The germline CDR1 and CDR2 sequences are MDHEN and SYDVKM. This CDR3 has 13 amino acids. Some clones are missing from TCRdb's copy, which holds only in-frame ones; the method was immunoSEQ multiplex PCR. The sample holds under 600,000 clones; almost 97% are singletons and the top ten take about 0.06%. The rearrangement links TRBV28 to TRBJ1-2; D is undetermined. The sequence was obtained from a woman aged 25 to 39 in good health. The sequenced material came from naive CD4+ T cells sorted from blood. Subset given: CD45RA+ positively selected. CDR3 loop: CASSLNGNYGYTF. Here the CDR3 DNA reads TGTGCCAGCAGTTTAAACGGGAACTATGGCTACACCTTC.